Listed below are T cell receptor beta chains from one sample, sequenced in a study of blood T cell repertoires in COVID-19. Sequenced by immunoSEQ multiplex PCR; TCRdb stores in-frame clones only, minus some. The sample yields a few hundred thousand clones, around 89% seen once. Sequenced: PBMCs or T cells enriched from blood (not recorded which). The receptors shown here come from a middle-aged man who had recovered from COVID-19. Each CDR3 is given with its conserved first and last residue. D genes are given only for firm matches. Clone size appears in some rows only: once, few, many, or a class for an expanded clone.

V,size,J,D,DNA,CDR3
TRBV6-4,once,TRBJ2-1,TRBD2,TGTGCCAGCAGTGAGTCCGCGAGCGGGGGGAAGGCCTACAATGAGCAGTTCTTC,CASSESASGGKAYNEQFF
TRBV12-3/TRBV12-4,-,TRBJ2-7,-,TGTGCCAGCAGAGGGACTGGAACCTACGAGCAGTACTTC,CASRGTGTYEQYF
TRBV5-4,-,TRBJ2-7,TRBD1,TGTGCCAGCAGTTGGGGACAGGGGGCGCGAGAGCAGTACTTC,CASSWGQGAREQYF
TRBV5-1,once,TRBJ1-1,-,TGCGCCAGCAGCCCTACAGCTCTGAACACTGAAGCTTTCTTT,CASSPTALNTEAFF
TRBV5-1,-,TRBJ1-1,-,TGCGCCAGCAGCTCACAACCGCCGCAGGGTTGGAACACTGAAGCTTTCTTT,CASSSQPPQGWNTEAFF
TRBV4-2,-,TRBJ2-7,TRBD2,TGTGCCAGCAGCCAAGAGCTCCAGGCTAGCGGGAGTCGCGAGCAGTACTTC,CASSQELQASGSREQYF
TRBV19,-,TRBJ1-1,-,TGTGCCAGTAGTAGGGGACTTAGCACTGAAGCTTTCTTT,CASSRGLSTEAFF
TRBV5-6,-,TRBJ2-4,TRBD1,TGTGCCAGCAGCTTGGGACAGGGGGCTCTCAAAAACATTCAGTACTTC,CASSLGQGALKNIQYF
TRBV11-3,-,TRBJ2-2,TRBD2,TGTGCCAGCAGCTTAGTAGGGGGGACTAGCGGGAGGGGAATCACCGGGGAGCTGTTTTTT,CASSLVGGTSGRGITGELFF
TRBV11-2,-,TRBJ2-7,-,TGTGCCAGCCGCGGTCTGGGGGGGCAGGGGGCTTACGAGCAGTACTTC,CASRGLGGQGAYEQYF
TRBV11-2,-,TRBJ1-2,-,TGTGCCAGCAGCTTAGCGGGACTATCTGGCTACACCTTC,CASSLAGLSGYTF
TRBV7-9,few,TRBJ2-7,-,TGTGCCAGCAGCTTATTAAGGTCGGGATTATACGAGCAGTACTTC,CASSLLRSGLYEQYF
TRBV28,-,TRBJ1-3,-,TGTGCCAGCAGTTTCGAGGGCAGTGGAAACACCATATATTTT,CASSFEGSGNTIYF
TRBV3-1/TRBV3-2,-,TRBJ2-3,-,TGTGCCAGCAGCCAGGACCGGACTAGGGGGTCCGCGGATACGCAGTATTTT,CASSQDRTRGSADTQYF
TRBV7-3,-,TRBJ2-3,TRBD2,TGTGCCAGCAGCTTAATGCCGAGCGGGAGCGGGAGCACAGATACGCAGTATTTT,CASSLMPSGSGSTDTQYF
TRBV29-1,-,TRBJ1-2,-,TGCAGCGTTGAAGAGGTGACAGTCCGAAACTATGGCTACACCTTC,CSVEEVTVRNYGYTF
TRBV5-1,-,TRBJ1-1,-,TGCGCCAGCAGCGACGTCCGGACAGCTGTGAACACTGAAGCTTTCTTT,CASSDVRTAVNTEAFF
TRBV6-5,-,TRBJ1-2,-,TGTGCCAGCAGCCGCAGGGGCCGCTTTGTGGGCTACACCTTC,CASSRRGRFVGYTF
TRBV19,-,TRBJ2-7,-,TGTGCCAGTAGTCCTACTAGCCCCGACGAGCAGTACTTC,CASSPTSPDEQYF
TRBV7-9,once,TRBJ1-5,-,TGTGCCAGCAGCTTAGAACAGCCCGGTCAGCCCCAGCATTTT,CASSLEQPGQPQHF
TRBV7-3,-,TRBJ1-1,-,TGTGCCAGCAGCTTACTCCCAGGGACTGAAGCTTTCTTT,CASSLLPGTEAFF
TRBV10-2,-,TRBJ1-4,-,TGCGCCAGCAGTGAACGGGGGGCGGCTAATGAAAAACTGTTTTTT,CASSERGAANEKLFF
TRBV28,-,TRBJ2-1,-,TGTGCCAGCAGTTTTATGGTTGGGGTGTCTAGCGATCAACGGGGTTACAATGAGCAGTTCTTC,CASSFMVGVSSDQRGYNEQFF
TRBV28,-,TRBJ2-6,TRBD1,TGTGCCAGCAGTTTAGACAGGGGGGCTGGGGCCAACGTCCTGACTTTC,CASSLDRGAGANVLTF
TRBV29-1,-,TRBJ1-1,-,TGCAGCGTTGAGGGCCTTGGGACTGAAGCTTTCTTT,CSVEGLGTEAFF
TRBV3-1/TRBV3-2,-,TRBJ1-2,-,TGTGCCAGCAGCCCCCCCTTAGCAGCTCTAGGCTACACCTTC,CASSPPLAALGYTF
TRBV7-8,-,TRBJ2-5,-,TGTGCCAGCAGCTCGCCCGGGGTTCAAGAGACCCAGTACTTC,CASSSPGVQETQYF
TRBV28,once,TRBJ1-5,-,TGTGCCAGCAGTCCGCCCCGGGGAGACAATCAGCCCCAGCATTTT,CASSPPRGDNQPQHF
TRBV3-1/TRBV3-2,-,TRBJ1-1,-,TGTGCCAGCAGCCCTGGCGGGACTGAAGCTTTCTTT,CASSPGGTEAFF